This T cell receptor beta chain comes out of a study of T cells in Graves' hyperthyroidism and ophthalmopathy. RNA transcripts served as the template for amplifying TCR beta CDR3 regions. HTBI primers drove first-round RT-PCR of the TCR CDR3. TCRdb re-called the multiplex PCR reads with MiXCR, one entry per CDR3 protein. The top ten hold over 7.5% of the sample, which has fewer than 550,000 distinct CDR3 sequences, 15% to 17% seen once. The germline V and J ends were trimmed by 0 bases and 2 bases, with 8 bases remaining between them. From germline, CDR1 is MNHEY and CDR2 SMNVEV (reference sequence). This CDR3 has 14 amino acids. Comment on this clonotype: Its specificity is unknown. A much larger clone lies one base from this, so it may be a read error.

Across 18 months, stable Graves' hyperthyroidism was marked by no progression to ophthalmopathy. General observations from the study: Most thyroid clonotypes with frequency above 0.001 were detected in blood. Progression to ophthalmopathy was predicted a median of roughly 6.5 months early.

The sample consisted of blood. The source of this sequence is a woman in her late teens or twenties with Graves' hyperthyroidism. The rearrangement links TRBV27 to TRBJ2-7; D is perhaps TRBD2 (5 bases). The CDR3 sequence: CASSLSGITYEQYF. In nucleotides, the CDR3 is TGTGCCAGCAGTTTATCCGGGATAACCTACGAGCAGTACTTC.